This T cell receptor beta chain was recovered during a study of T-cell reconstitution after alpha-beta-depleted transplantation in children. From germline, CDR1 is SGHTA and CDR2 FQGNSA. CDR3 length: 15 amino acids. J lost 6 bases, V lost 5 bases, and 8 bases had no gene match. This clonotype was observed many times. For TCRbeta, the library was prepared with unique molecular identifiers. MiXCR was run by TCRdb on the PCR reads, yielding one entry per CDR3 protein. The table shows roughly 200,000 distinct CDR3 sequences, with about a tenth occurring only once. The specimen comprised PBMCs, sampled before TCRalphabeta/CD19-depleted stem cell transplant. The receptor was isolated from a child in the first two years of life with acute myeloid leukemia, due to receive a stem cell transplant. The chain uses TRBV7-2 and TRBJ2-3, with TRBD2 identical over 10 bases. This CDR3 reads CASSPLAGGLDTQYF. CDR3 bases: TGTGCCAGCAGCCCCTTAGCGGGAGGTCTGGATACGCAGTATTTT.